These T cell receptor beta chains were read from a single sample in a study of Ad26.COV2.S vaccination and SARS-CoV-2 variants. Data came from immunoSEQ multiplex PCR; TCRdb stores just in-frame clones and leaves some out. The table has around 270,000 clones, about 83% seen once. Source: peripheral blood, taken in a trial of Ad26.COV2.S vaccine versus placebo. These receptors were taken from a person between 18 and 65 years old who received the Ad26.COV2.S COVID-19 vaccine or a placebo. Both conserved end residues are part of each CDR3. The order of the fields is V gene, clone size, J gene, CDR3 length, D gene, CDR3 protein, CDR3 DNA. D genes are given only for firm matches. Rows may omit the clone size; those that give it use once, few, many or a size class.

TRBV27,.,TRBJ1-1,14,TRBD1,CASWNRGLNTEAFF,TGTGCCAGCTGGAACAGGGGGTTGAACACTGAAGCTTTCTTT
TRBV11-3,.,TRBJ2-7,16,.,CASSLKQGIDSYEQYF,TGTGCCAGCAGCCTTAAACAGGGTATAGACTCCTACGAGCAGTACTTC
TRBV7-3,.,TRBJ2-1,14,.,CASSPHGRFHEQFF,TGTGCCAGCAGCCCCCATGGGCGGTTCCATGAGCAGTTCTTC
TRBV7-3,few,TRBJ2-1,13,.,CASSAYLDNEQFF,TGTGCCAGCAGCGCATATTTGGACAATGAGCAGTTCTTC
TRBV3-1/TRBV3-2,.,TRBJ2-2,14,TRBD1,CASSPRGLTGELFF,TGTGCCAGCAGTCCCAGGGGGTTAACCGGGGAGCTGTTTTTT
TRBV2,many,TRBJ1-2,15,TRBD1,CASSPDRATRYGYTF,TGTGCCAGCAGCCCGGACAGGGCCACCCGCTATGGCTACACCTTC
TRBV4-2,.,TRBJ2-1,15,.,CASSQDYTGSLEQFF,TGTGCCAGCAGCCAAGATTATACAGGGTCGTTAGAGCAGTTCTTC
TRBV11-2,once,TRBJ1-4,17,.,CASSSYRATATNEKLFF,TGTGCCAGCAGCTCCTACAGGGCTACTGCAACTAATGAAAAACTGTTTTTT
TRBV7-3,.,TRBJ1-5,13,.,CASSFEIDQPQHF,TGTGCCAGCAGCTTTGAGATAGATCAGCCCCAGCATTTT
TRBV6-4,.,TRBJ2-1,14,TRBD2,CASSVGLARGEQFF,TGTGCCAGCAGTGTCGGACTAGCCCGGGGTGAGCAGTTCTTC
TRBV6-5,.,TRBJ1-4,14,.,CASGEGGSGEKLFF,TGTGCCAGCGGAGAGGGGGGCTCGGGAGAAAAACTGTTTTTT
TRBV4-2,.,TRBJ1-3,17,.,CASSLYRVESSGNTIYF,TGTGCCAGCAGCCTTTACAGGGTAGAGTCGTCTGGAAACACCATATATTTT
TRBV19,.,TRBJ1-6,14,.,CASSINGENSPLHF,TGTGCCAGTAGTATTAACGGTGAAAATTCACCCCTCCACTTT
TRBV19,.,TRBJ2-1,14,.,CASSIDPGSGEQFF,TGTGCCAGTAGTATAGACCCGGGTTCGGGGGAGCAGTTCTTC
TRBV5-1,.,TRBJ2-5,15,TRBD1,CASSNGQGAAETQYF,TGCGCCAGCAGCAACGGACAGGGGGCAGCTGAGACCCAGTACTTC
TRBV3-1/TRBV3-2,once,TRBJ2-5,15,TRBD1,CASSPGQGDEKTQYF,TGTGCCAGCAGCCCCGGACAGGGAGATGAAAAGACCCAGTACTTC
TRBV18,.,TRBJ1-6,14,.,CASSQQGDNSPLHF,TGTGCCAGCTCACAACAGGGAGACAATTCACCCCTCCACTTT